A single sample gave rise to the 10 T cell receptor beta chains below, sequenced in a study of cytomegalovirus exposure and HLA in healthy donors listed by TCRdb under 2017. Library generation was performed with the immunoSEQ multiplex PCR assay. For the multiplex PCR, a mixture combining 60 forward primers for TCR Vbeta segments and 13 reverse primers for TCR Jbeta segments was used. The source is immuneACCESS, and TCRdb retained only in-frame sequences with V and J called. Part of the clones is not carried over; for the studies checked, unresolved V genes explain less than half of this, and the remainder is unexplained. This sample lists approximately 170,000 clones; around four fifths were detected once. The leading ten clones occupy around 3.2% of the sample. Input material: PBMCs. These receptors came from a female donor in good health and CMV-seronegative.

The rearrangement joins TRBV10-1 to TRBJ2-5; D not resolved. The CDR3 is 13 amino acids. V lost 3 bases and J 4 bases, leaving 9 bases between the germline ends. The germline gives CDR1 WNHNN, CDR2 SYGVQD (reference sequence). The CDR3 region is CASSDVARETQYF. The CDR3 DNA reads TGCGCCAGCAGTGACGTGGCTCGAGAGACCCAGTACTTC.

The gene calls are TRBV2 and TRBJ2-3; TRBD2 agrees at 13 bases. The CDR3 covers 15 residues. The trim removed 3 bases at V and 11 bases at J, leaving 8 bases unmatched. Germline CDR1 and CDR2: SNHLY and FYNNEI. The CDR3 sequence: CASSDGTSGASGQYF. In nucleotides, the CDR3 is TGTGCCAGCAGTGACGGGACTAGCGGGGCGTCGGGGCAGTATTTT. Filled out from reference TRBV2 and TRBJ2-3, the complete variable domain reads EPEVTQTPSHQVTQMGQEVILRCVPISNHLYFYWYRQILGQKVEFLVSFYNNEISEKSEIFDDQFSVERPDGSNFTLKIRSTKLEDSAMYFCASSDGTSGASGQYFGPGTRLTVL.

J is TRBJ2-7 and V is TRBV7-9, with TRBD1 identical over 10 bases. Per germline, CDR1 SEHNR and CDR2 FQNEAQ (reference sequence). This CDR3 region has 13 residues. The junction had 4 bases not matched to a gene; V was cut back by 5 bases and J by 6 bases. The CDR3 coding sequence is TGTGCCAGCAGCCAGACAGGGGGCAGCGAGCAGTACTTC. The encoded protein is CASSQTGGSEQYF.

The chain carries TRBV7-2 and TRBJ1-5; 11 nucleotides align to TRBD1. V shed 5 bases and J 6 bases; nucleotides not matched to a gene: 6. Germline loops: CDR1 SGHTA, CDR2 FQGNSA. This CDR3 has 15 amino acids. CDR3 in amino acids: CASSEGTGGGQPQHF. The CDR3 DNA follows: TGTGCCAGCAGCGAAGGGACAGGGGGGGGTCAGCCCCAGCATTTT.

CDR3 sequence: CASSLLRGRTGLSSYEQYF. The CDR3 nucleotides read TGTGCCAGCAGCTTATTAAGGGGCCGGACAGGGCTTAGCTCCTACGAGCAGTACTTC. This chain links TRBV5-6 with TRBJ2-7, with 8 bases fitting TRBD1. The trim removed 2 bases at V and 0 bases at J, leaving 16 bases unmatched. Germline-derived CDR1 and CDR2 are SGHDT and YYEEEE. The CDR3 is 19 residues long.

This clone was counted only a few times. This chain connects TRBV14 to TRBJ1-6, with D maybe TRBD1 (6 bases). Deletions cut 4 bases from V and 7 bases from J, with 14 bases between. Germline CDR1 and CDR2: SGHDN and FVKESK. CDR3 length equals 15 residues. DNA for the CDR3: TGTGCCAGCAGCCGAGCTCGCCAGGGGAATTCACCCCTCCACTTT. Translation: CASSRARQGNSPLHF. Using reference TRBV14 and TRBJ1-6 for the parts outside the CDR3, the full variable domain is EAGVTQFPSHSVIEKGQTVTLRCDPISGHDNLYWYRRVMGKEIKFLLHFVKESKQDESGMPNNRFLAERTGGTYSTLKVQPAELEDSGVYFCASSRARQGNSPLHFGNGTRLTVT.

This chain links TRBV7-3 with TRBJ2-5; 9 bases agree with TRBD1. Germline CDR1 and CDR2: SGHTA and FQGTGA. The CDR3 is 21 amino acids. V was pared by 5 bases and J by 2 bases, with 24 bases of the junction left unmatched. The CDR3 region has the DNA TGTGCCAGCAGCCCAAACTACGGGTTTTTTGGGACAGGGATGGGGCAAGAGACCCAGTACTTC. This sequence encodes CASSPNYGFFGTGMGQETQYF.

Note on this clone: Compared with germline, one end of the junction differs, possibly owing to a read error. J is TRBJ2-7 and V is TRBV5-8; a possible D gene is TRBD1 (5 bases). Per the germline V gene, CDR1 is SGHTS and CDR2 is YDEGEE. The CDR3 is 13 residues long. CDR3 protein: CASSLTGPYGQYF. The CDR3 DNA is TGTGCCAGCAGCTTGACAGGCCCCTACGGGCAGTACTTC.

The chain links TRBV6-6 to TRBJ2-7; D not resolved. Trimming removed 3 bases at V and 3 bases at J, with 9 bases between. CDR3 length equals 13 residues. Germline CDR1 is MNHNY and CDR2 is SVGAGI (reference sequence). The CDR3 nucleotides read TGTGCCAGCAGTTATTATAGCATCTACGAGCAGTACTTC. Translation: CASSYYSIYEQYF.

A word on this clone: The sample holds other DNA sequences that translate to the same CDR3. The CDR3 nucleotides are TGTGCCAGCAGTGAATACTCCCTCACAGATACGCAGTATTTT. Protein: CASSEYSLTDTQYF. The chain uses TRBV25-1 and TRBJ2-3, with D hard to call. CDR1 MGHDK and CDR2 SYGVNS come from the germline V gene. This CDR3 comprises 14 residues. V lost 0 bases and J 2 bases, leaving 6 bases between the germline ends.